Below, 2 T cell receptor beta chains from the same sample are listed, as sequenced in a study of T cells in localized non-small cell lung cancer. Some clones are missing from TCRdb's copy, which holds only in-frame ones; the method was immunoSEQ multiplex PCR. In the table there are 20,000 to 25,000 clones, around 90% of which are singletons. The sequenced sample was peripheral blood, obtained before any cancer treatment. The origin of the receptors is a male donor aged 60 or older with stage I lung adenocarcinoma.

This chain uses TRBV7-9 with TRBJ1-4; possibly TRBD1 for D (5 bases). The germline CDR1 and CDR2 sequences are SEHNR and FQNEAQ (reference sequence). With 5 bases removed from V and 7 bases from J, the gap between germline ends came to 14 bases. This CDR3 contains 14 residues. In nucleotides, the CDR3 is TGTGCCAGCAGCCCCAGGGCTAACGGTGAAAAACTGTTTTTT. It translates to CASSPRANGEKLFF.

The chain carries TRBV5-1 and TRBJ2-7, with D possibly matching TRBD1 (6 bases). V dropped 0 bases and J dropped 3 bases, with 13 bases sitting between them. The CDR3 contains 15 residues. The germline CDR1 and CDR2 sequences are SGHRS and YFSETQ. The CDR3 is CASSLGADRLYEQYF. CDR3 coding DNA: TGCGCCAGCAGCTTGGGGGCGGACAGACTCTACGAGCAGTACTTC.